The clone carrying this TCR beta chain has just a few counts. Its antigen is not identified. This entry is derived from a study of neoadjuvant anti-PD-1 for oral cavity cancer. Study results and caveats: With a few patients per group, TCR findings need larger cohorts.

CDR1 MNHNS and CDR2 SASEGT come from the germline V gene. The ends were cut back, 8 bases at V and 5 bases at J, with 15 bases in the middle. This CDR3 region has 13 residues. Some clones are missing from TCRdb's copy, which holds only in-frame ones; the method was immunoSEQ multiplex PCR. Of tens of thousands of clones in the sample, approximately 40% are singletons; the top ten hold 16%. Time point of the sample: after neoadjuvant nivolumab, at surgical resection. This clonotype was sampled from a person aged 35 to 85 with oral cavity squamous cell carcinoma. This specimen consisted of tumor tissue, obtained after nivolumab (anti-PD-1) treatment. This chain uses TRBV6-1 with TRBJ1-1; TRBD1 is a possible D gene (5 bases). CDR3 sequence: CASGQGRGTEAFF. The CDR3 nucleotides are TGTGCCAGCGGGCAGGGCCGGGGGACTGAAGCTTTCTTT.